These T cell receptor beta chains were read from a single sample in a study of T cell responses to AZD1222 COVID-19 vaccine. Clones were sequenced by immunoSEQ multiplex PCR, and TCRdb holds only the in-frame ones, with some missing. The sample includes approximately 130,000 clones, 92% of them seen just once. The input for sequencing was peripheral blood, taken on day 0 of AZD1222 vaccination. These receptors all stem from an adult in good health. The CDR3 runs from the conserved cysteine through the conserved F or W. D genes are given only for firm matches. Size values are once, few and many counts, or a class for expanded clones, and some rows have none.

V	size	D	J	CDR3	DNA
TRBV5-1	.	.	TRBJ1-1	CASSLYGLENTEAFF	TGCGCCAGCAGCTTGTACGGATTAGAGAACACTGAAGCTTTCTTT
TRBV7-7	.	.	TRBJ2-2	CASSLAVQTGELFF	TGTGCTAGCAGCTTAGCGGTACAAACCGGGGAGCTGTTTTTT
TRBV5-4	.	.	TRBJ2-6	CASSLFGGPSGANVLTF	TGTGCCAGCAGCTTGTTTGGCGGACCCTCTGGGGCCAACGTCCTGACTTTC
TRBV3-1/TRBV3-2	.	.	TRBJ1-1	CASSPQRDTEAFF	TGTGCCAGCAGCCCTCAGAGGGACACTGAAGCTTTCTTT
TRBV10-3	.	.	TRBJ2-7	CAISEWAEEQYF	TGTGCCATCAGTGAGTGGGCGGAGGAGCAGTACTTC
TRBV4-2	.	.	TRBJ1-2	CASSQHRDGYGYTF	TGTGCCAGCAGCCAGCACCGGGACGGCTATGGCTACACCTTC
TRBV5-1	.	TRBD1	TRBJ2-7	CASSPRTGGDYEQYF	TGCGCCAGCAGCCCAAGGACAGGGGGCGATTACGAGCAGTACTTC
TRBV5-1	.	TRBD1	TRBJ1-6	CASSLQGANSPLHF	TGCGCCAGCAGCTTACAGGGGGCGAATTCACCCCTCCACTTT
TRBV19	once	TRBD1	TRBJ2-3	CASSSPDRGADTQYF	TGTGCCAGTAGTTCTCCCGACAGGGGGGCAGATACGCAGTATTTT
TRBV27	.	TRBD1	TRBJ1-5	CASSLGQVNSNQPQHF	TGTGCCAGCAGTTTGGGACAGGTAAATAGCAATCAGCCCCAGCATTTT
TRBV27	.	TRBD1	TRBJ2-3	CASSLFGDRASDTQYF	TGTGCCAGCAGTTTATTCGGCGACAGGGCCTCAGATACGCAGTATTTT
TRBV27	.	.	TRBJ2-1	CASNFGGSEQFF	TGTGCCAGCAACTTTGGGGGGAGTGAGCAGTTCTTC
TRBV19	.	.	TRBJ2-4	CASSIRSWDDGKNIQYF	TGTGCCAGTAGTATACGAAGTTGGGACGACGGAAAAAACATTCAGTACTTC
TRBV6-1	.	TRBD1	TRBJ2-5	CASSEAGGTGQETQYF	TGTGCCAGCAGTGAAGCGGGCGGGACAGGGCAAGAGACCCAGTACTTC
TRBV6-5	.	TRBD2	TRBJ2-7	CASSIGTSSYEQYF	TGTGCCAGCAGTATAGGGACTAGCTCCTACGAGCAGTACTTC
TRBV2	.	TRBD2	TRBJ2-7	CASGVAGGPLEQYF	TGTGCCAGCGGGGTAGCGGGAGGGCCCCTCGAGCAGTACTTC
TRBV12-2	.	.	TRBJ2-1	CASRLLRPANPDYREQFF	TGTGCAAGTCGCTTACTTCGACCGGCTAACCCCGACTACAGGGAGCAGTTCTTC
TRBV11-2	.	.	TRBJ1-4	CASSPNSATNEKLFF	TGTGCCAGCAGCCCGAACAGTGCAACTAATGAAAAACTGTTTTTT
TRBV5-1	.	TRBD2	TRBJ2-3	CASSLDGRSPTDTQYF	TGCGCCAGCAGCTTGGACGGGAGGTCCCCCACAGATACGCAGTATTTT
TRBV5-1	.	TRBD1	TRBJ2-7	CASSLGPGQTSYEQYF	TGCGCCAGCAGTCTTGGACCGGGACAGACGTCCTACGAGCAGTACTTC
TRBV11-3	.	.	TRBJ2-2	CASSLVAGGTGELFF	TGTGCCAGCAGCTTAGTAGCAGGGGGGACCGGGGAGCTGTTTTTT
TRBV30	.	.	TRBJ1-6	CAWRWAGRNSPLHF	TGTGCCTGGAGATGGGCAGGGCGGAATTCACCCCTCCACTTT
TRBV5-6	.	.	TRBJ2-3	CASGGTLTDTQYF	TGTGCCAGCGGAGGTACGCTCACAGATACGCAGTATTTT
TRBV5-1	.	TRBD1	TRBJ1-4	CASSMDRAGEKLFF	TGCGCCAGCAGCATGGACAGGGCGGGTGAAAAACTGTTTTTT
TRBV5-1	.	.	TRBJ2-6	CASSLSLGANVLTF	TGCGCCAGCAGCTTGTCATTAGGGGCCAACGTCCTGACTTTC
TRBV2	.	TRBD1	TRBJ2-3	CASSPTGGADTQYF	TGTGCCAGCAGCCCGACAGGGGGTGCAGATACGCAGTATTTT
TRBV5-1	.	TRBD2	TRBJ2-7	CASSLGEREPNEQYF	TGCGCCAGCAGCTTGGGTGAGCGGGAGCCGAACGAGCAGTACTTC
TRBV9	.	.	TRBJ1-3	CASCSGVSGNTIYF	TGTGCCAGCTGTTCAGGGGTCTCTGGAAACACCATATATTTT
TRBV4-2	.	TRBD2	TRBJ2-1	CASSRHGREYNEQFF	TGTGCCAGCAGCCGTCACGGGAGGGAATACAATGAGCAGTTCTTC
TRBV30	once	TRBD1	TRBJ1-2	CALDLTGDYGYTF	TGTGCCCTGGACCTAACAGGGGACTATGGCTACACCTTC
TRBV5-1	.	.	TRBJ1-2	CASSWAQGNYGYTF	TGCGCCAGCAGCTGGGCACAGGGAAACTATGGCTACACCTTC
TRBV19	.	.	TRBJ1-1	CASSTIGGGTEAFF	TGTGCCAGTAGTACCATTGGGGGCGGGACTGAAGCTTTCTTT
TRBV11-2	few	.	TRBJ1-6	CASSLEPANNSPLHF	TGTGCCAGCAGCTTAGAGCCAGCGAATAATTCACCCCTCCACTTT
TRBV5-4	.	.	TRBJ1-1	CASTLTGMNTEAFF	TGTGCCAGCACCTTAACAGGGATGAACACTGAAGCTTTCTTT
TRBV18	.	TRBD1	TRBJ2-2	CASSPQGQGSNTGELFF	TGTGCCAGCTCACCTCAGGGACAGGGGAGTAACACCGGGGAGCTGTTTTTT
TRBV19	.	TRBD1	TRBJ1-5	CASSREIPGQRYSNQPQHF	TGTGCCAGTAGCCGAGAAATCCCGGGACAGAGATATAGCAATCAGCCCCAGCATTTT
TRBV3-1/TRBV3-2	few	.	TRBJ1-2	CASSLGQSYTF	TGTGCCAGCAGCCTCGGACAGTCCTACACCTTC
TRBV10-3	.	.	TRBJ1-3	CAISDHGISGNTIYF	TGTGCCATCAGTGATCACGGGATCTCTGGAAACACCATATATTTT
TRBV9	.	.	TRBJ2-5	CASSVGTRLETQYF	TGTGCCAGCAGCGTAGGCACCCGGCTGGAGACCCAGTACTTC
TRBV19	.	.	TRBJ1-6	CASSRSGRVYNSPLHF	TGTGCCAGTAGCCGTTCGGGCCGGGTTTATAATTCACCCCTCCACTTT
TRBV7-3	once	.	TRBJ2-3	CASSLIGTAGADTQYF	TGTGCCAGCAGCTTAATCGGGACAGCGGGGGCAGATACGCAGTATTTT